These 8 T cell receptor beta chains were sequenced from one sample in a study of cytomegalovirus exposure and HLA in healthy donors. PCR was performed using 60 Vbeta and 13 Jbeta primers. Assay used: immunoSEQ multiplex PCR; TCRdb lists only in-frame clones, some missing. This table holds fewer than 200,000 clones, approximately 79% found once. Sequenced input: PBMCs. The origin of the receptors is a man in his 60s in good health and CMV-seronegative.

The chain combines TRBV5-1 with TRBJ2-4, with 7 positions matching TRBD2. Germline lookup yields CDR1 SGHRS and CDR2 YFSETQ. Trimming took 2 bases from V and 0 from J; bases not matched to a gene: 2. This CDR3 is built from 15 residues. The CDR3 spells CASSFGTTAKNIQYF. The CDR3 nucleotides are TGCGCCAGCAGCTTCGGGACTACAGCCAAAAACATTCAGTACTTC.

The chain has TRBV7-9 and TRBJ2-5; 10 nucleotides match TRBD2. The V gene end was trimmed by 2 bases and the J gene end by 6 bases; junction bases not matched to a gene: 9. The CDR3 has 16 amino acids. The germline gives CDR1 SEHNR, CDR2 FQNEAQ (reference sequence). CDR3 coding DNA: TGTGCCAGCAGCTTAATGAGCGGGGGGGCCGAGAAGACCCAGTACTTC. Protein product: CASSLMSGGAEKTQYF.

The V call is TRBV4-1, the J call TRBJ1-4; 9 nucleotides line up with TRBD1. Trimming took 3 bases from V and 4 from J; bases not matched to a gene: 3. CDR1 and CDR2 (germline): MGHRA, YSYEKL. The CDR3 extends over 15 amino acids. The chain's CDR3 is CASSHPGQGNEKLFF. CDR3 DNA: TGCGCCAGCAGCCACCCGGGACAGGGTAATGAAAAACTGTTTTTT.

The chain carries TRBV4-3 and TRBJ1-6; D is perhaps TRBD1 (6 bases). The CDR3 totals 14 residues. With 0 bases removed from V and 15 bases from J, the gap between germline ends came to 15 bases. Germline V gene lookup returns CDR1 LGHNA and CDR2 YSLEER. The CDR3 DNA sequence: TGCGCCAGCAGCCAAGATCCCCTGGGGGGGCTCCTCCACTTT. The encoded protein is CASSQDPLGGLLHF.

This chain links TRBV5-1 with TRBJ1-3, with 12 bases fitting TRBD1. CDR1 and CDR2 from the germline V gene are SGHRS and YFSETQ. This CDR3 is 17 amino acids long. V lost 4 bases to trimming and J lost 2 bases; unmatched junction nucleotides: 7. CDR3 sequence: CASSLGQGATAGNTIYF. CDR3 DNA: TGCGCCAGCAGCCTGGGACAGGGGGCAACGGCTGGAAACACCATATATTTT.

The V and J genes are TRBV15 and TRBJ1-2, with a weak D call TRBD1 (6 bases). This CDR3 has 13 amino acids. The germline V and J ends were trimmed by 3 bases and 4 bases, with 9 bases remaining between them. Germline V gives CDR1 LNHNV, CDR2 YYDKDF (reference sequence). The CDR3 coding sequence is TGTGCCACCAGCAGGAGCAGGGGCTATGGCTACACCTTC. This sequence encodes CATSRSRGYGYTF.

V and J are TRBV28 and TRBJ1-1; TRBD1 agrees at 10 bases. Trimming removed 5 bases from V and 6 bases from J; junction bases left unmatched: 12. In germline, CDR1 is MDHEN, CDR2 SYDVKM. This CDR3 has 16 residues. CDR3 sequence (DNA): TGTGCCAGCAGTCGCCCGACAGGGGGCGCGCTCGCTGAAGCTTTCTTT. Encoded protein: CASSRPTGGALAEAFF. Combining the CDR3 with reference TRBV28 and TRBJ1-1 gives the whole variable domain DVKVTQSSRYLVKRTGEKVFLECVQDMDHENMFWYRQDPGLGLRLIYFSYDVKMKEKGDIPEGYSVSREKKERFSLILESASTNQTSMYLCASSRPTGGALAEAFFGQGTRLTVV.

The J gene is TRBJ2-5, the V gene TRBV7-7; perhaps TRBD1 as D (5 bases). The CDR3 length is 14 residues. Trimming took off 5 bases at V and 1 base at J, with 11 bases between the two ends. CDR1 is SSHAT, CDR2 FNYEAQ, per germline (reference sequence). The CDR3 loop reads CASSTTGVQETQYF. The DNA of the CDR3 is TGTGCCAGCAGCACAACAGGAGTCCAAGAGACCCAGTACTTC.